This T cell receptor (beta chain) was documented in a study of radiotherapy plus CTLA-4 blockade in lung cancer (dated by TCRdb to the late 2010s). The study in broad terms: Objective responses occurred in about 20% of enrolled patients, and 30% to 35% achieved disease control.

Focal radiation therapy combined with CTLA-4 blockade (ipilimumab) was tested in patients with chemo-refractory metastatic non-small-cell lung cancer. Note on this clone: The antigen it binds to is not known. Base-call qualities are not available, and no considerably larger clone is one nucleotide away.

V is trimmed back by 1 base and J by 7 bases, and the junction contains 5 bases that no gene match accounts for. The CDR3 holds 15 amino acids from the cysteine to the phenylalanine. The only DNA kept is the CDR3, 45 bases in frame from the first base. The germline V gene sets CDR1 to MNHNS and CDR2 to SASEGT. Library construction relied on the immunoSEQ multiplex PCR assay. In TCRdb, the immuneACCESS table is reduced to in-frame sequences with V and J assigned. These tables do not hold every clone; where another copy was compared, an unresolved V gene accounts for under half, and the others remain unexplained. This sample comprises 55,000 to 70,000 clones, under 80% of them detected only once. Together, the top ten hold about 15% of the sample. Overall results and qualifications from the work: The strongest predictors of response were reported to be early dynamic shifts in blood T cell clones along with a rise in serum interferon-beta following radiation. After treatment with radiotherapy and ipilimumab, TCR clones that originated in tumors expanded in peripheral blood.

This chain is built from TRBV6-1 and TRBJ2-1; 9 central bases correspond to TRBD2. The TCR comes from a human donor with non-small cell lung cancer who had a complete response to radiotherapy plus ipilimumab. The sequenced sample was peripheral blood, obtained from a patient treated with radiotherapy plus ipilimumab. The CDR3 protein is CASSEGGGVFNEQFF. The base sequence is TGTGCCAGCAGTGAAGGCGGGGGGGTCTTTAATGAGCAGTTCTTC.